This entry features one TCR beta chain sequence. Its target is not known. The TCR beta cDNA libraries carried unique molecular identifiers. TCRdb re-called the PCR reads through MiXCR, storing one row per CDR3 protein. The sample records 740,000 or so distinct CDR3 sequences, 53% being singletons. Germline V gene data show CDR1 as SGHTA and CDR2 as FQGTGA. V gave up 1 base and J gave up 4 bases, with 13 bases separating them. This CDR3 region has 15 residues. This sample is part of a study of post-analysis software for immune sequencing data. Findings of the study overall: The five TRBV segments detected at higher frequency in patients than in controls included TRBV5-6, TRBV5-1 and TRBV20-1.

What was sequenced was blood. The receptor was derived from a girl aged 5-17 years with multiple sclerosis. V gene TRBV7-3 combines with J gene TRBJ2-5; the D gene could be TRBD1 or TRBD2 (5 bases each). CDR3 residues: CASSLKAGTLETQYF. The CDR3 DNA reads as TGTGCCAGCAGCTTAAAAGCCGGGACCTTAGAGACCCAGTACTTC.